Listed below are T cell receptor beta chains from one sample, sequenced in a study of blood T cell repertoires in COVID-19. The table came from immunoSEQ multiplex PCR; TCRdb's copy has only in-frame clones and leaves some out. The data show 100,000 to 130,000 clones, 84% seen once. What was sequenced was peripheral blood. The receptors stem from a human donor in a cohort sampled during active COVID-19. The CDR3 runs from the conserved cysteine through the conserved F or W. The D gene is left open where the match is weak. Not every row has a clone size; where given, it reads once, few, many or a size class.

>TRBJ2-3|-|TRBV15|-
CATRRTGDTQYF
TGTGCCACCAGGAGAACCGGGGATACGCAGTATTTT
>TRBJ1-4|-|TRBV12-5|-
CASGSTITGEKLFF
TGTGCTAGTGGGTCCACAATTACAGGGGAAAAACTGTTTTTT
>TRBJ2-7|once|TRBV27|TRBD2
CASSLPPREGAYEQYF
TGTGCCAGCAGTTTACCCCCGAGGGAGGGCGCCTACGAGCAGTACTTC
>TRBJ1-2|-|TRBV3-1/TRBV3-2|-
CASSQDPGDGYTF
TGTGCCAGCAGCCAAGACCCGGGGGATGGCTACACCTTC
>TRBJ2-1|-|TRBV4-2|-
CASSPGRDINEQFF
TGTGCCAGCAGCCCTGGGCGGGATATAAATGAGCAGTTCTTC
>TRBJ2-1|-|TRBV5-1|-
CASSLAVSANEQFF
TGCGCCAGCAGCTTGGCCGTCAGCGCCAATGAGCAGTTCTTC
>TRBJ1-5|-|TRBV11-1|-
CASSSTQGQPQHF
TGTGCCAGCAGCTCTACGCAGGGCCAGCCCCAGCATTTT
>TRBJ1-1|-|TRBV19|-
CASSAELGHPNTEAFF
TGTGCCAGTAGTGCCGAATTGGGACACCCGAACACTGAAGCTTTCTTT
>TRBJ1-6|-|TRBV27|-
CASRPQLANNSPLHF
TGTGCCAGCAGACCACAGCTCGCGAATAATTCACCCCTCCACTTT
>TRBJ2-2|-|TRBV12-5|-
CASGSNPGEYVGELFF
TGTGCTAGTGGATCCAACCCCGGGGAATATGTCGGGGAGCTGTTTTTT
>TRBJ1-6|-|TRBV28|-
CASSFRGFNSPLHF
TGTGCCAGCAGTTTTAGAGGGTTTAATTCACCCCTCCACTTT
>TRBJ2-2|-|TRBV3-1/TRBV3-2|-
CASSRSPTGELFF
TGTGCCAGCAGCCGAAGCCCCACCGGGGAGCTGTTTTTT
>TRBJ1-5|-|TRBV2|TRBD1
CASSQGQPKNQPQHF
TGTGCCAGCAGTCAGGGACAGCCGAAAAATCAGCCCCAGCATTTT
>TRBJ2-1|-|TRBV11-1|TRBD1
CASSLRTGGSNEQFF
TGTGCCAGCAGCTTAAGGACAGGGGGTTCCAATGAGCAGTTCTTC
>TRBJ2-1|-|TRBV7-9|TRBD2
CASSPTRLLAGTGEQFF
TGTGCCAGCAGCCCAACCCGCCTGCTAGCGGGAACGGGGGAGCAGTTCTTC
>TRBJ1-1|-|TRBV15|-
CATGRRNTEAFF
TGTGCCACCGGTCGGAGGAACACTGAAGCTTTCTTT
>TRBJ2-5|-|TRBV2|-
CASSEGALAETQYF
TGTGCCAGCAGTGAAGGGGCCCTAGCAGAGACCCAGTACTTC
>TRBJ2-1|-|TRBV5-6|TRBD1
CASSADRVAHNEQFF
TGTGCCAGCAGCGCAGACAGGGTGGCGCACAATGAGCAGTTCTTC
>TRBJ1-2|once|TRBV19|TRBD1
CASSEVWDREGYTF
TGTGCCAGTAGTGAAGTCTGGGACAGGGAAGGCTACACCTTC
>TRBJ1-5|-|TRBV5-8|TRBD1
CASSWDRAGGNQPQHF
TGTGCCAGCAGCTGGGACAGGGCCGGGGGAAATCAGCCCCAGCATTTT
>TRBJ2-7|-|TRBV19|TRBD2
CASSIVAGVDEQYF
TGTGCCAGTAGTATAGTAGCGGGAGTTGATGAGCAGTACTTC
>TRBJ1-1|-|TRBV6-1|-
CASSEAGGTEAFF
TGTGCCAGCAGTGAAGCAGGGGGCACTGAAGCTTTCTTT
>TRBJ2-5|-|TRBV20-1|-
CSATPGGTRYF
TGCAGTGCTACCCCCGGCGGTACGCGGTACTTC
>TRBJ1-5|-|TRBV6-6|-
CASSYGNRGNQPQHF
TGTGCCAGCAGTTACGGTAACAGGGGCAATCAGCCCCAGCATTTT
>TRBJ2-4|-|TRBV3-1/TRBV3-2|-
CASSQAGEGGPKNIQYF
TGTGCCAGCAGCCAAGCGGGGGAGGGGGGCCCCAAAAACATTCAGTACTTC
>TRBJ2-2|-|TRBV7-2|TRBD1
CASGLDRGRFIGELFF
TGTGCCAGCGGATTAGACAGGGGGCGTTTCATCGGGGAGCTGTTTTTT
>TRBJ1-1|-|TRBV19|-
CASSIGVGTEAFF
TGTGCCAGTAGTATCGGGGTAGGCACTGAAGCTTTCTTT
>TRBJ1-1|-|TRBV6-1|-
CASSGENGRQDTEAFF
TGTGCCAGCAGTGGGGAAAACGGGAGACAAGACACTGAAGCTTTCTTT
>TRBJ2-7|few|TRBV6-2/TRBV6-3|-
CASSLDLATAYEQYF
TGTGCCAGCAGCCTCGACCTAGCGACAGCCTACGAGCAGTACTTC
>TRBJ2-3|-|TRBV5-1|TRBD2
CASSVNSGKADTQYF
TGCGCCAGCAGCGTTAATAGCGGGAAGGCAGATACGCAGTATTTT